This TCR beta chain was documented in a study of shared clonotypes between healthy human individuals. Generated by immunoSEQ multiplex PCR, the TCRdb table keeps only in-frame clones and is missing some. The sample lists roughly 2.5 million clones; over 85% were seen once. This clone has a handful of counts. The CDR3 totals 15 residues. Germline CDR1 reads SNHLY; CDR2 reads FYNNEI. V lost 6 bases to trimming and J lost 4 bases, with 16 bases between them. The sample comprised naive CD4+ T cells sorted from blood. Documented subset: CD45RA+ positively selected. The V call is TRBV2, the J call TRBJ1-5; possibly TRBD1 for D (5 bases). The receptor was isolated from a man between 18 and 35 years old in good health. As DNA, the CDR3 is TGTGCCAGCAGCCCAGGGAATCCCTTAAATCAGCCCCAGCATTTT. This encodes CASSPGNPLNQPQHF.